This is a list of T cell receptor beta chains from one sample in a study of control samples from healthy donors and cancer patients. The assay was immunoSEQ multiplex PCR, and TCRdb's table has in-frame clones only and misses some. The sample has approximately 100,000 clones; roughly 89% are singletons. The source material was blood. The receptors were sampled from a human donor in good health. The donor label of this sample is uncertain. The CDR3 runs from the conserved cysteine through the conserved F or W. Fields, in order: clone size, V gene, D gene, J gene, CDR3 protein, CDR3 DNA. A D gene is named only where the DNA matches it firmly. The listing skips clone size in some rows; elsewhere it reads once, few, many or a size class.

once	TRBV4-1	.	TRBJ1-4	CASSQGVGTEKLFF	TGCGCCAGCAGCCAAGGGGTGGGGACTGAAAAACTGTTTTTT
.	TRBV2	.	TRBJ1-5	CASNKGRDQPQHF	TGTGCCAGCAATAAGGGGCGGGATCAGCCCCAGCATTTT
once	TRBV6-5	TRBD1	TRBJ2-5	CASRTTGAETQYF	TGTGCCAGCAGAACGACAGGGGCGGAGACCCAGTACTTC
once	TRBV5-1	.	TRBJ1-1	CASSLAYGGNTEAFF	TGCGCCAGCAGCTTGGCCTATGGGGGAAACACTGAAGCTTTCTTT
once	TRBV9	.	TRBJ1-1	CASSVGLWGTEAFF	TGTGCCAGCAGCGTAGGGCTGTGGGGCACTGAAGCTTTCTTT
.	TRBV24-1	TRBD2	TRBJ2-1	CATSDLETSGGKYNEQFF	TGTGCCACCAGTGATTTGGAGACTAGCGGGGGGAAATACAATGAGCAGTTCTTC
.	TRBV9	TRBD2	TRBJ2-1	CASSVDGAGGHNEQFF	TGTGCCAGCAGCGTAGATGGGGCGGGGGGCCACAATGAGCAGTTCTTC
.	TRBV10-3	.	TRBJ2-5	CAISESRETQYF	TGTGCCATCAGTGAGTCTAGGGAGACCCAGTACTTC
.	TRBV6-5	.	TRBJ2-1	CASSRRPGAHNEQFF	TGTGCCAGCAGTCGTCGCCCGGGAGCCCACAATGAGCAGTTCTTC
.	TRBV7-2	.	TRBJ2-3	CASSSTSGGSFPTDTQYF	TGTGCCAGCAGCTCGACCTCAGGAGGGAGTTTTCCCACAGATACGCAGTATTTT
few	TRBV18	.	TRBJ2-2	CASSPRGVFTGELFF	TGTGCCAGCTCACCAAGAGGAGTATTCACCGGGGAGCTGTTTTTT
.	TRBV5-4	TRBD1	TRBJ1-5	CASSPDRDQPQHF	TGTGCCAGCAGCCCAGACAGGGATCAGCCCCAGCATTTT
.	TRBV24-1	.	TRBJ2-3	CATKDGGVGLSGDTQYF	TGTGCCACCAAAGACGGGGGAGTGGGTTTGAGTGGGGATACGCAGTATTTT
.	TRBV7-7	.	TRBJ2-1	CASSSGGAYEQFF	TGTGCTAGCAGCTCCGGAGGGGCCTATGAGCAGTTCTTC
.	TRBV27	TRBD1	TRBJ2-5	CASSLLGRGSQETQYF	TGTGCCAGCAGTTTATTGGGCAGGGGGAGCCAAGAGACCCAGTACTTC
.	TRBV4-3	.	TRBJ1-4	CASSQVVGRVNKKLFF	TGCGCCAGCAGCCAAGTAGTAGGACGGGTTAATAAAAAACTGTTTTTT
.	TRBV19	.	TRBJ1-1	CASSKGPNTEAFF	TGTGCCAGTAGTAAGGGACCGAACACTGAAGCTTTCTTT
once	TRBV5-1	TRBD2	TRBJ2-3	CASSLARTSGLVTDTQYF	TGCGCCAGCAGCTTGGCCCGGACTAGCGGCCTAGTGACGGATACGCAGTATTTT
.	TRBV2	.	TRBJ2-7	CASSDNVLSSYEQYF	TGTGCCAGCAGTGATAACGTGTTGAGCTCCTACGAGCAGTACTTC
.	TRBV5-1	.	TRBJ1-2	CASREGGNYGYTF	TGCGCCAGCAGAGAGGGGGGCAACTATGGCTACACCTTC
.	TRBV12-5	.	TRBJ2-3	CASGLIDTQYF	TGTGCTAGTGGTTTGATAGATACGCAGTATTTT
.	TRBV6-5	.	TRBJ1-2	CASSYSLKGAYGYTF	TGTGCCAGCAGTTACTCCCTCAAGGGAGCGTATGGCTACACCTTC
.	TRBV9	.	TRBJ2-2	CASSRGGKNTGELFF	TGTGCCAGCAGCAGAGGGGGGAAGAACACCGGGGAGCTGTTTTTT
.	TRBV3-1/TRBV3-2	TRBD1	TRBJ2-2	CASSPRGQGMAGELFF	TGTGCCAGCAGCCCCCGAGGACAGGGTATGGCCGGGGAGCTGTTTTTT
.	TRBV2	TRBD2	TRBJ2-5	CASSDSFGRGVSETQYF	TGTGCCAGCAGTGATTCGTTTGGGCGGGGGGTCTCGGAGACCCAGTACTTC
.	TRBV21-1	.	TRBJ1-1	CASSNGYWVNTEAFF	TGTGCCAGCAGCAATGGGTATTGGGTGAACACTGAAGCTTTCTTT
.	TRBV14	TRBD1	TRBJ1-1	CASSPTRTGGTEAFF	TGTGCCAGCAGCCCGACCAGGACAGGGGGCACTGAAGCTTTCTTT
.	TRBV9	.	TRBJ2-3	CASSVASDTQYF	TGTGCCAGCAGCGTAGCATCAGATACGCAGTATTTT
.	TRBV5-1	TRBD1	TRBJ1-6	CASRWTGVDNSPLHF	TGCGCCAGCCGATGGACAGGGGTGGATAATTCACCCCTCCACTTT
once	TRBV12-5	TRBD1	TRBJ2-1	CASGLVPLDRVGLDEQFF	TGTGCTAGTGGTTTGGTCCCCCTAGACAGGGTGGGTCTGGATGAGCAGTTCTTC
.	TRBV19	.	TRBJ1-6	CASSIRQGGSYNSPLHF	TGTGCCAGTAGTATCCGCCAAGGAGGCTCCTATAATTCACCCCTCCACTTT
.	TRBV10-2	TRBD1	TRBJ1-2	CASSDTGGGIYGYTF	TGCGCCAGCAGCGATACAGGGGGAGGAATCTATGGCTACACCTTC